This T cell receptor (beta chain) is drawn from a study of blood T cell repertoires in COVID-19. In the authors' workflow: Amplifying reference gene primers gave estimates of nucleated cell counts. Measured with immunoSEQ multiplex PCR; TCRdb has only the in-frame clones, and not every one. Clonal size and the V and J genes are those of that table, whereas D and trimming came from the DNA. The repertoire includes about 370,000 clones, over 85% of them detected once, and about 1.7% sits in the top ten. The V gene end was trimmed by 6 bases and the J gene end by 2 bases; junction bases not matched to a gene: 3. Germline V gene data show CDR1 as SGHTA and CDR2 as FQGNSA. The CDR3 has 13 residues.

The TCR originated in a woman under 40 who had recovered from COVID-19. The specimen was PBMCs or T cells enriched from blood (not recorded which). The J gene is TRBJ1-2, the V gene TRBV7-2, with 7 bases that match TRBD1. CDR3: CASRPQGNYGYTF. CDR3 coding DNA: TGTGCCAGCAGACCACAGGGGAACTATGGCTACACCTTC.